Following are 23 T cell receptor beta chains from one sample sequenced in a study of blood T cells in healthy people across ages (dated by TCRdb to between 2015 and 2017). The library was produced with 5' RACE. The sequencer listed for this sample is Illumina HiSeq 2500. A second PCR of about 7 to 12 cycles was run with a J-beta primer mix and a sample-barcoded 5' primer. The raw public data were reprocessed by TCRdb itself: fastp quality trimming at Q25, MiXCR clonotype calling, in-frame beta chains only. A single entry per CDR3 protein holds the most common genes and DNA from its merged rows. The sample table lists roughly 2 million distinct CDR3 sequences, around 48% of them with a count of one. The ten largest make up 2% to 2.5% of the sample. The sequencing input was blood. The receptors come from a woman aged 40-49 years in good health.

The rearrangement uses TRBV7-6 and TRBJ1-5; 8 bases match TRBD1. Germline V gene lookup returns CDR1 SGHVS and CDR2 FNYEAQ. With V trimmed by 1 base and J by 7 bases, 6 bases remained unmatched. This CDR3 has 15 amino acids. The CDR3 DNA follows: TGTGCCAGCAGCTTAGGGACAGGGATAGGGCAGCCCCAGCATTTT. It is translated as CASSLGTGIGQPQHF.

This clonotype was observed a handful of times. The chain combines TRBV4-3 with TRBJ1-2; D is unclear. The CDR3 consists of 14 residues. Germline CDR1 and CDR2: LGHNA and YSLEER. With 0 bases removed from V and 7 bases from J, the gap between germline ends came to 12 bases. CDR3 residues: CASSQEPRSIGYTF. In DNA, the CDR3 is TGCGCCAGCAGCCAAGAGCCCAGGTCGATTGGCTACACCTTC.

The chain joins TRBV4-1 to TRBJ2-1; no firm D call. Germline V lookup: CDR1 MGHRA, CDR2 YSYEKL. The CDR3 spans 13 residues. V lost 1 base and J 8 bases, leaving 9 bases between the germline ends. The CDR3 protein is CASSQVGWDEQFF. Written as DNA, the CDR3 is TGCGCCAGCAGCCAAGTGGGTTGGGATGAGCAGTTCTTC.

Concerning this clonotype: One end of the junction varies from germline; a read error may be responsible. The chain employs TRBV28 and TRBJ1-4, with 9 bases that match TRBD1. The CDR3 covers 14 residues. Per germline, CDR1 MDHEN and CDR2 SYDVKM. The CDR3 nucleotides are TGTGTCAGCAGGCCACAGGGGGCACAGGAAAAACTGTTTTTT. This sequence encodes CVSRPQGAQEKLFF.

The chain is built from TRBV7-2 and TRBJ2-5; D not resolved. Trimming stripped 2 bases from V and 3 bases from J, with 10 bases between. The CDR3 covers 14 residues. Germline CDR1 reads SGHTA; CDR2 reads FQGNSA. The CDR3 DNA reads as TGTGCCAGCAGCTTATGGAGACAAAAAGAGACCCAGTACTTC. Protein product: CASSLWRQKETQYF.

This clonotype has more than one count but fewer than ten. V is TRBV12-3 or TRBV12-4 and J is TRBJ2-4; TRBD1 matches 7 bases. The CDR3 has 14 amino acids. Losses at the gene ends were 5 bases for V and 9 bases for J; bases not matched to a gene: 10. The CDR3 reads CASSRHQGVSIQYF. For the CDR3, the DNA is TGTGCCAGCAGTAGACATCAGGGGGTTAGCATTCAGTACTTC.

The chain is built from TRBV4-2 and TRBJ1-4; D is uncertain. Germline values: CDR1 LGHNA, CDR2 YNFKEQ. Trimming pared 1 base from V and 0 bases from J, leaving 9 bases between. The CDR3 has 16 amino acids. CDR3 nucleotide sequence: TGTGCCAGCAGCCAAGGAGAGCCCGCAACTAATGAAAAACTGTTTTTT. It yields the protein CASSQGEPATNEKLFF.

This chain connects TRBV28 to TRBJ1-2, with D perhaps TRBD1 (5 bases). Germline V gene sequence: CDR1 MDHEN, CDR2 SYDVKM. The CDR3 consists of 14 residues. V was pared by 5 bases and J by 4 bases, with 14 bases between. The CDR3 bases are TGTGCCAGCAGTATCCCGACAGCACTCTATGGCTACACCTTC. Translating gives CASSIPTALYGYTF.

This chain connects TRBV7-2 to TRBJ2-4; D is unresolved. The germline V gene has CDR1 SGHTA and CDR2 FQGNSA. Trimming shortened V by 5 bases and J by 0 bases, and 20 bases separated the two germline ends. The CDR3 runs to 18 residues. CDR3 amino acids: CASSPVSSIILAKNIQYF. CDR3 nucleotides: TGTGCCAGCAGCCCGGTCTCATCCATCATCCTAGCCAAAAACATTCAGTACTTC.

This clonotype turned up a few times. The chain links TRBV5-1 to TRBJ2-7, with 7 bases matching TRBD1. The CDR3 covers 14 residues. In germline, CDR1 is SGHRS, CDR2 YFSETQ. Losses at the gene ends were 6 bases for V and 0 bases for J; bases not matched to a gene: 6. CDR3 amino acids: CASTGTDVSYEQYF. In DNA form, the CDR3 reads TGCGCCAGCACCGGGACAGACGTCTCCTACGAGCAGTACTTC.

The V and J genes are TRBV2 and TRBJ2-1; tentatively, D is TRBD1 or TRBD2 (5 bases each). There are 17 residues in the CDR3. Germline CDR1 reads SNHLY; CDR2 reads FYNNEI. With 2 bases removed from V and 4 bases from J, the gap between germline ends came to 18 bases. CDR3: CASSENTGRAWYNEQFF. In nucleotides, the CDR3 is TGTGCCAGCAGTGAAAATACGGGGCGGGCCTGGTACAATGAGCAGTTCTTC. The variable domain in full, completed from reference TRBV2 and TRBJ2-1, reads EPEVTQTPSHQVTQMGQEVILRCVPISNHLYFYWYRQILGQKVEFLVSFYNNEISEKSEIFDDQFSVERPDGSNFTLKIRSTKLEDSAMYFCASSENTGRAWYNEQFFGPGTRLTVL.

V is TRBV18 and J is TRBJ1-2; 7 positions match TRBD1. Germline assignment: CDR1 KGHSH and CDR2 LQKENI. This CDR3 spans 14 amino acids. After removal of 1 base from V and 4 bases from J, the junction contained 3 bases not matched to a gene. The CDR3 nucleotides are TGTGCCAGCTCACCACGGGACAGCGCCTATGGCTACACCTTC. Translating it yields CASSPRDSAYGYTF.

This clonotype was observed a few times. This chain connects TRBV7-2 to TRBJ1-1; D is unresolved. The V end was cut by 8 bases, the J end by 0 bases, with 16 bases between. CDR3 length: 15 amino acids. The germline CDR1 and CDR2 sequences are SGHTA and FQGNSA. The CDR3 nucleotides read TGTGCCAGCTCTAGGGTAGGGAGAATGAACACTGAAGCTTTCTTT. The encoded protein is CASSRVGRMNTEAFF.

V usage is TRBV12-5 and J usage is TRBJ2-5; D is possibly TRBD1 (6 bases). The V gene lost 6 bases and the J gene lost 2 bases, with 16 bases spanning the gap. The V gene's germline CDR1 is LGHNT and CDR2 FRNRAP. The CDR3 totals 15 residues. CDR3 coding DNA: TGTGCTAGTGGGCGGGCAGGGGTCCTACAAGAGACCCAGTACTTC. The encoded protein is CASGRAGVLQETQYF.

This chain connects TRBV20-1 to TRBJ2-5, with 8 bases fitting TRBD2. The CDR3 is 17 residues long. V lost 5 bases and J lost 0; bases outside the gene matches: 14. Per germline, CDR1 DFQATT and CDR2 SNEGSKA (reference sequence). The DNA of the CDR3 is TGCAGTGCTCCTGAATCCGAACAGCGGGGGTACCAAGAGACCCAGTACTTC. Its translation is CSAPESEQRGYQETQYF.

This clonotype was counted a few times. The chain recombines TRBV20-1 with TRBJ2-3; D remains unclear. V was cut by 6 bases and J by 6 bases, with 10 bases left in between. The CDR3 loop spans 11 amino acids. The germline V gene has CDR1 DFQATT and CDR2 SNEGSKA (reference sequence). CDR3 residues: CSAKVVDTQYF. DNA of the CDR3: TGCAGTGCCAAAGTAGTGGATACGCAGTATTTT.

This chain links TRBV6-1 with TRBJ2-7; 8 bases are shared with TRBD1. After removal of 11 bases from V and 0 bases from J, the junction contained 21 bases not matched to a gene. Germline CDR1 is MNHNS and CDR2 is SASEGT. The CDR3 loop spans 18 amino acids. The CDR3 region is CAATLRDRIEGSSYEQYF. CDR3 sequence (DNA): TGTGCCGCCACTCTCCGGGACAGGATAGAGGGAAGCTCCTACGAGCAGTACTTC.

This clonotype was seen a few times. The chain is built from TRBV27 and TRBJ2-6, with 11 nucleotides matching TRBD1. The germline V gene encodes CDR1 MNHEY and CDR2 SMNVEV (reference sequence). This CDR3 spans 17 amino acids. V trimming: 5 bases; J trimming: 0 bases; junction bases outside the gene matches: 3. The CDR3 loop is CASSGQGAISGANVLTF. CDR3 nucleotides: TGTGCCAGCAGTGGACAGGGGGCGATCTCTGGGGCCAACGTCCTGACTTTC.

This clonotype was recorded a few times. This chain joins TRBV13 and TRBJ2-7; TRBD2 might be the D (6 bases). The germline V gene has CDR1 PRHDT and CDR2 FYEKMQ (reference sequence). The V end lost 4 bases, the J end lost 4 bases, and 14 bases lay between the germline ends. The CDR3 length is 14 residues. This CDR3 is CASSSGLDRYEQYF. The CDR3 DNA sequence: TGTGCCAGCAGCTCGGGACTGGATCGGTACGAGCAGTACTTC.

The chain uses TRBV6-5 and TRBJ2-3, with TRBD2 matching 11 bases. V trimming: 0 bases; J trimming: 5 bases; junction bases outside the gene matches: 10. The CDR3 is 18 amino acids. In germline, CDR1 is MNHEY, CDR2 SVGAGI. The CDR3 reads CASSYSEGGLAGGDTQYF. For the CDR3, the DNA is TGTGCCAGCAGTTACTCAGAGGGGGGGCTAGCGGGGGGAGATACGCAGTATTTT.

The chain is built from TRBV11-2 and TRBJ2-7; 9 positions agree with TRBD1. This CDR3 has 17 amino acids. J lost 7 bases, V lost 4 bases, and 17 bases had no gene match. From germline, CDR1 is SGHAT and CDR2 FQNNGV. The CDR3: CASSSGPGTGRGNEQYF. The CDR3 bases are TGTGCCAGCAGCTCAGGCCCTGGGACAGGGCGAGGCAATGAGCAGTACTTC.

The chain has TRBV28 and TRBJ2-3; TRBD1 matches at 8 bases. V lost 6 bases, J lost 2 bases, and 4 bases stayed unmatched. In germline, CDR1 is MDHEN, CDR2 SYDVKM. The CDR3 covers 14 residues. The CDR3 here is CASSETGATDTQYF. The CDR3 bases are TGTGCCAGCAGCGAGACAGGGGCCACAGATACGCAGTATTTT. The variable domain in full, completed from reference TRBV28 and TRBJ2-3, reads DVKVTQSSRYLVKRTGEKVFLECVQDMDHENMFWYRQDPGLGLRLIYFSYDVKMKEKGDIPEGYSVSREKKERFSLILESASTNQTSMYLCASSETGATDTQYFGPGTRLTVL.

This clonotype was recorded at least ten times. This chain joins TRBV28 and TRBJ2-7; D perhaps matches TRBD2 (5 bases). This CDR3 has 14 residues. Germline CDR1 and CDR2: MDHEN and SYDVKM. Deletions cut 2 bases from V and 2 bases from J, with 10 bases between. This chain's CDR3 is CASSLRGRTYEQYF. The CDR3 nucleotides are TGTGCCAGCAGTTTACGGGGTCGGACCTACGAGCAGTACTTC.